This T cell receptor beta chain was sequenced in a study of blood T cell repertoires in COVID-19. On the study more broadly: From the United States, Italy and Spain came samples of acute and convalescent COVID-19. In each case, the material was cDNA or gDNA derived from T cells, B-cell-depleted T cells, or PBMCs.

V gave up 0 bases and J gave up 9 bases, with 6 bases separating them. This CDR3 is built from 11 residues. Germline V gives CDR1 LGHDT, CDR2 YNNKEL (reference sequence). In the authors' workflow: Nucleated cell counts were estimated from reference gene primer amplification. The method was immunoSEQ multiplex PCR; TCRdb's version includes in-frame clones alone and lacks a portion of them. V, J and clone size were drawn from that table, and D and trimming were deduced from the DNA. The data contain around 150,000 clones, roughly 79% of them singletons. The sequence came from an elderly woman with acute or convalescent COVID-19. The sequenced sample consisted of peripheral blood. V and J are TRBV3-1 (or the pseudogene TRBV3-2) and TRBJ2-7; D uncertain. CDR3 DNA: TGTGCCAGCAGCCAAGATTTGGCGCAGTACTTC. It is translated as CASSQDLAQYF.